This TCR beta chain was profiled in a study of cytomegalovirus exposure and HLA in healthy donors. Broader study findings: Associated with cytomegalovirus, according to the listing, were some 150 TCR beta chains. Previously analyzed data showed that most TCR beta V segments were productive at a frequency of about 90% or about 30%. In a later analysis, around 18,000 TCR beta sequences were associated with HLA alleles at 0.05 false discovery rate.

Details on this clone: What it binds is not known.

Nominally healthy donors were sampled, though unrecorded immune exposures were likely. The germline V gene encodes CDR1 SGHNT and CDR2 YYREEE (reference sequence). The V gene end was trimmed by 2 bases and the J gene end by 8 bases; junction bases not matched to a gene: 3. This CDR3 spans 13 amino acids. The primer mix had 60 Vbeta and 13 Jbeta primers. Some clones are missing from TCRdb's copy, which holds only in-frame ones; the method was immunoSEQ multiplex PCR. The sample comprises about 160,000 clones, 85% of which are singletons, and 1% rests with the top ten. V and J are TRBV5-4 and TRBJ2-1; TRBD2 agrees at 8 bases. The sequencing input was PBMCs. The TCR sequence derives from a boy aged 2 to 10 in good health and CMV-seronegative. In nucleotides, the CDR3 is TGTGCCAGCAGCTTCAGCGGGAGCGATGAGCAGTTCTTC. This encodes CASSFSGSDEQFF. Based on the CDR3 plus reference TRBV5-4 and TRBJ2-1, the full variable domain is ETGVTQSPTHLIKTRGQQVTLRCSSQSGHNTVSWYQQALGQGPQFIFQYYREEENGRGNFPPRFSGLQFPNYSSELNVNALELDDSALYLCASSFSGSDEQFFGPGTRLTVL.